This TCR beta chain stems from a study of neurological immune-mediated disorders. This clonotype was seen ten or more times. Time point described: longitudinal time-point 1 (baseline). It was from 2 million PBMCs stored at -80 C that the unsorted libraries were obtained. Trimming removed 3 bases from V and 13 bases from J, with 15 bases in between. Germline values: CDR1 SEHNR, CDR2 FQNEAQ (reference sequence). The length of the CDR3 is 12 residues. cDNA was made by 5'RACE with 10-nucleotide random UMIs. TCRdb analysed the 5' RACE reads with MiXCR anew, one entry per CDR3 protein. Of 55,000 to 65,000 distinct CDR3 sequences in the sample, roughly 10% were seen once.

The gene calls are TRBV7-9 and TRBJ2-5, with D perhaps TRBD2 (5 bases). The receptor comes from a male donor with HTLV-1-associated myelopathy (HAM/TSP). What was sequenced was PBMCs. The CDR3 sequence: CASSLEPGSGYF. In DNA, the CDR3 is TGTGCCAGCAGCTTGGAACCGGGATCCGGGTACTTC. The complete variable domain, with remaining parts taken from reference TRBV7-9 and TRBJ2-5, reads DTGVSQNPRHKITKRGQNVTFRCDPISEHNRLYWYRQTLGQGPEFLTYFQNEAQLEKSRLLSDRFSAERPKGSFSTLEIQRTEQGDSAMYLCASSLEPGSGYFGPGTRLLVL.